This T cell receptor (beta chain) was profiled in a study of blood T cell repertoires in COVID-19. Whole-study context: The analysed material was cDNA or gDNA that came from T cells, B-cell-depleted T cells, or PBMCs.

Germline values: CDR1 LGHDT, CDR2 YNNKEL (reference sequence). The CDR3 is made up of 12 amino acids. With 4 bases removed from V and 6 bases from J, the gap between germline ends came to 10 bases. In the original processing: The assay estimated nucleated cells by amplifying reference gene primers. Only in-frame clones appear in the TCRdb table, and some are missing; sequencing was by immunoSEQ multiplex PCR. V, J and clone size were drawn from that table, and D and trimming were deduced from the DNA. The table lists roughly 390,000 clones, 70% to 90% of them singletons, with roughly a tenth in the top ten. It was during active infection that Seattle patients were enrolled and then longitudinally followed.

The receptor's source is a woman aged 25 to 39 with COVID-19, enrolled during active disease. Input material: peripheral blood. The J gene is TRBJ2-7, the V gene TRBV3-1 (or the pseudogene TRBV3-2); D may be TRBD2 (6 bases). CDR3 loop: CASSLQGGEQYF. For the CDR3, the DNA is TGTGCCAGCAGCCTTCAGGGAGGCGAGCAGTACTTC.